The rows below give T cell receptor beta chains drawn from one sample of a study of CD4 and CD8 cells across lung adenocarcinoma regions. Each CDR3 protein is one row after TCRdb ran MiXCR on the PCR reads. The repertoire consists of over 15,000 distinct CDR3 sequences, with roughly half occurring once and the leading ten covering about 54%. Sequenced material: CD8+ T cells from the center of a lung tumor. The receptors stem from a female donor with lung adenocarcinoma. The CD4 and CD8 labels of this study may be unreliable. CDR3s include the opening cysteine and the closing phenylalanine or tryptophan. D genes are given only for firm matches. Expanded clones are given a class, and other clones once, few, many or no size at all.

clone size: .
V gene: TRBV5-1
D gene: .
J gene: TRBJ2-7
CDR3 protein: CASSPGSYEQYF

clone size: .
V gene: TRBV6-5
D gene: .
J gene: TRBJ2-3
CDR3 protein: CASSYSDRRGDTQYF

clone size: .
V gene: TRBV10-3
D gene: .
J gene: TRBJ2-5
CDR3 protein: CAISLEEGSETQYF

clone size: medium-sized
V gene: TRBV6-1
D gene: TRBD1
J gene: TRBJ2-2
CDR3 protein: CASTPKQGSTGELFF

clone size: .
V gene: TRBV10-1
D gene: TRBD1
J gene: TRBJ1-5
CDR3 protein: CASSGPVTGRSNQPQHF

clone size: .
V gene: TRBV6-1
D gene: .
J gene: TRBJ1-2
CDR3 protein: CATRSGPQYGYTF

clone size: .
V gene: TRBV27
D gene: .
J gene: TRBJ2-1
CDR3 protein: CASSPPGKFRYEQFF

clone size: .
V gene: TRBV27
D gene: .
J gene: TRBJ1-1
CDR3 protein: CATTSVGGITEAFF

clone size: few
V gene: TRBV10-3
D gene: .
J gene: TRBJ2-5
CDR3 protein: CATNRGGETQYF

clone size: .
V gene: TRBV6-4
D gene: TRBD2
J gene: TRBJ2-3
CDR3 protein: CASSPSGSVTDTQYF

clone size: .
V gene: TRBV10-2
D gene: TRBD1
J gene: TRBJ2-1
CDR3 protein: CAIGTGADNEQFF

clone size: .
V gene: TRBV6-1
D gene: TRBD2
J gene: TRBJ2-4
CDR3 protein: CASAGGGGIAKETQYF

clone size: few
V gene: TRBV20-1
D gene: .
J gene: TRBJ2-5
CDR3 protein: CSGQEIIPRETQYF

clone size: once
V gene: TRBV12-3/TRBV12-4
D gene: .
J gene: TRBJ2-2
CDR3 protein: CASSLGGVCTGAQFF

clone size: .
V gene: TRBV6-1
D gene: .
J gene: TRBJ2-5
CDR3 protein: CASSRGLGGGVAETQYF

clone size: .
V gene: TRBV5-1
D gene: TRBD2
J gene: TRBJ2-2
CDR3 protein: CASSLVVGGAPGELFF

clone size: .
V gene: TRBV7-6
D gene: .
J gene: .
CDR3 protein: CASSPGDYEQYF

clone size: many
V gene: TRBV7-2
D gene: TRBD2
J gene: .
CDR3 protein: CASSLEVWGLASYEQYF

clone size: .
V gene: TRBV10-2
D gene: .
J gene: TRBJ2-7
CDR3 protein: CASSESFDEQYF

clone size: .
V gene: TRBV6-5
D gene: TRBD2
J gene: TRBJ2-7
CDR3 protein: CASSLAGISYEQYF

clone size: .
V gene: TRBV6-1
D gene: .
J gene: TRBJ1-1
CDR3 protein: CASSPDRPLNTEAFF

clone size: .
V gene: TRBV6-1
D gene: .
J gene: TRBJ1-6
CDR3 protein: CASSEDWTFSPLHF

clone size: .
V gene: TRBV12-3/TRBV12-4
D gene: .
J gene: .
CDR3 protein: CASSLSRGFFYEQYF

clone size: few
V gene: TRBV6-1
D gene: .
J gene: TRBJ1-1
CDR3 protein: CASTVQGLNTEAFF

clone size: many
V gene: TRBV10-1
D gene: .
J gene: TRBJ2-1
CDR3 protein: CASRFTTITNYNEQFF

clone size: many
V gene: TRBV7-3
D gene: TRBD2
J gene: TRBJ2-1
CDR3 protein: CASSRSGGDNEQFF

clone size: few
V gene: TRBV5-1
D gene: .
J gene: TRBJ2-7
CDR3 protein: CASSLGGGYEQYF

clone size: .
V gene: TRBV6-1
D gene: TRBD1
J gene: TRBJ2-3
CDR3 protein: CASSGDRGDTQYF

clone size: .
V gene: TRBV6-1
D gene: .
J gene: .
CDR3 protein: CASRRGYSDTDTQYF

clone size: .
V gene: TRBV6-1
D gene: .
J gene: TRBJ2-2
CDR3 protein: CASSDGVGGEALYF

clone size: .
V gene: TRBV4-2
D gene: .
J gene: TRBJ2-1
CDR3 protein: CASSQDIRGGHYNEQFF

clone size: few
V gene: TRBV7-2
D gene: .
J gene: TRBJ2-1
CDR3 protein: CASSLGLNNEQFF

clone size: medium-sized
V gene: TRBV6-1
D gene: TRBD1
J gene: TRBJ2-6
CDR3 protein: CASSVPGQVGANVLTF

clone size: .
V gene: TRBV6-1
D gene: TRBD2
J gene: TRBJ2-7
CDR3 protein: CASRPVAGASYEQYF

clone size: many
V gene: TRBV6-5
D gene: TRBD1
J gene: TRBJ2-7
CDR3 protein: CASSSPDRGLYEQYF

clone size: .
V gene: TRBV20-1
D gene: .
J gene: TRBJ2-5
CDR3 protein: CSARAGDSQETQYF

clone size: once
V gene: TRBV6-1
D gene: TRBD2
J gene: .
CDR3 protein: CASRSAGGSYEQYF

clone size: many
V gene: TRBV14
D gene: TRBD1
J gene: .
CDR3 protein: CASSQETGSLYEQYF

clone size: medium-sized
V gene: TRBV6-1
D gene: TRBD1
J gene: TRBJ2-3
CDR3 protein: CASTRTGGTDTQYF